This TCR beta chain was sequenced for a study of control samples from healthy donors and cancer patients. In this sample, this clone turned up once. The V gene's germline CDR1 is SGDLS and CDR2 YYNGEE. The CDR3 loop spans 17 amino acids. J was trimmed by 0 bases and V by 0 bases; bases with no gene match: 8. Some clones are missing from TCRdb's copy, which holds only in-frame ones; the method was immunoSEQ multiplex PCR. Altogether 100,000 to 150,000 clones are present, roughly 92% being singletons, with the ten largest covering less than 6%. The chain is built from TRBV9 and TRBJ1-2; 7 bases fit TRBD1. The source of this sequence is a man aged 18-30 years in good health. The sequenced material came from blood. CDR3 nucleotides: TGTGCCAGCAGCGTAGCCCCAGGGGGGAGCGCTAACTATGGCTACACCTTC. Translating it yields CASSVAPGGSANYGYTF.